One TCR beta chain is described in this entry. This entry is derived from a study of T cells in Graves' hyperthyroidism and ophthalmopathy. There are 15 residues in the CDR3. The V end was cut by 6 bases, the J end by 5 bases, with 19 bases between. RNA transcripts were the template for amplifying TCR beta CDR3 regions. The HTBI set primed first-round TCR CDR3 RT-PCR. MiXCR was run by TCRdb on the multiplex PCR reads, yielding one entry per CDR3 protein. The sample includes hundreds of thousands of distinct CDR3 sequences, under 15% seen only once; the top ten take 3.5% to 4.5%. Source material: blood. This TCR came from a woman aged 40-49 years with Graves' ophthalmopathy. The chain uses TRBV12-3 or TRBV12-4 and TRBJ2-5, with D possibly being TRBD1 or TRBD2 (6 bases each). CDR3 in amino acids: CASRAGTGGRETQYF. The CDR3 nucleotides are TGTGCCAGCAGAGCCGGGACCGGGGGCCGGGAGACCCAGTACTTC.